The present entry profiles one T cell receptor beta chain with its context. Its antigen remains unidentified. The CDR3 length is 14 residues. V was pared by 6 bases and J by 4 bases, with 5 bases of the junction left unmatched. CDR1 and CDR2 (germline): SQVTM, ANQGSEA. The data originate from a study of shared clonotypes between healthy human individuals. Assay execution proceeded at the deep level. For unsorted PBMC, around 270 ng DNA per replicate equaled tens of thousands of T cell genomes. The assay was immunoSEQ multiplex PCR, and TCRdb's table has in-frame clones only and misses some. The table has 520,000 or so clones, about four fifths seen once. Unsorted samples drew genomic DNA from 90 million or so PBMCs. General study results and limits: Sequencing depth was predicted to influence how clonotypes are shared among donors.

J is TRBJ2-2 and V is TRBV29-1, with 10 bases that match TRBD1. Specimen: PBMCs. This TCR came from a middle-aged woman in good health. Some clones in this sample may be carry-over from other donors' samples. CDR3 amino acids: CSVDRGPGTGELFF. The CDR3 nucleotides are TGCAGCGTAGACAGGGGGCCGGGCACCGGGGAGCTGTTTTTT.